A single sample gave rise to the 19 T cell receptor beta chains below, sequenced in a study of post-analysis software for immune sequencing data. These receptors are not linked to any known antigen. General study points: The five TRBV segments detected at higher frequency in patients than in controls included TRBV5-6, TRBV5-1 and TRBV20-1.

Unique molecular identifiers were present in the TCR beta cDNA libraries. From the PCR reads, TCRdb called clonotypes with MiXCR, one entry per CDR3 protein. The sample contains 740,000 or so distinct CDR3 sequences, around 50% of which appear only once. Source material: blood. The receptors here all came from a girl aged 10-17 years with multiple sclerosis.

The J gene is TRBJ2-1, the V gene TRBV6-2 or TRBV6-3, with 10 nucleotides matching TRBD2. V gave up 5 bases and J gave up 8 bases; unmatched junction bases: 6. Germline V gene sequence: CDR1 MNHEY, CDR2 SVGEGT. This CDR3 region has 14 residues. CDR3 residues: CASSTLAGGYEQFF. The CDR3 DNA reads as TGTGCCAGCAGTACATTAGCGGGAGGATATGAGCAGTTCTTC.

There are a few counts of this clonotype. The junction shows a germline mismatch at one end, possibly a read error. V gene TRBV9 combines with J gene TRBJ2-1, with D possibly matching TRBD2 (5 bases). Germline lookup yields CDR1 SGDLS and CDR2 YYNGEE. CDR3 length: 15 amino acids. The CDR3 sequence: CASSPWGEPYNEQVF. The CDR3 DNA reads TGTGCCAGCAGCCCTTGGGGAGAACCCTACAATGAGCAGGTCTTC. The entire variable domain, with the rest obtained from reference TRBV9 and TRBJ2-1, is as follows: DSGVTQTPKHLITATGQRVTLRCSPRSGDLSVYWYQQSLDQGLQFLIQYYNGEERAKGNILERFSAQQFPDLHSELNLSSLELGDSALYFCASSPWGEPYNEQVFGPGTRLTVL.

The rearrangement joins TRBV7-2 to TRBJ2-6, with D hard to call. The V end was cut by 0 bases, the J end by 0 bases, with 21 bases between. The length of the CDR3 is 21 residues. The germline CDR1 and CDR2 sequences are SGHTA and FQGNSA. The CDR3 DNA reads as TGTGCCAGCAGCTTAGCTCGCCCCCAGGCCCGGTCCCCCTCTGGGGCCAACGTCCTGACTTTC. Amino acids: CASSLARPQARSPSGANVLTF.

Here the CDR3 DNA reads TGTGCCAGCACCAGAGTACAGGGCTCCTACGAGCAGTACTTC. Protein sequence: CASTRVQGSYEQYF. J is TRBJ2-7 and V is TRBV6-5; maybe TRBD1 (6 bases). Between the trimmed V and J ends, which lost 7 bases and 0 bases, there was a span of 13 bases. CDR1 is MNHEY and CDR2 is SVGAGI in the germline V gene. CDR3 length equals 14 residues.

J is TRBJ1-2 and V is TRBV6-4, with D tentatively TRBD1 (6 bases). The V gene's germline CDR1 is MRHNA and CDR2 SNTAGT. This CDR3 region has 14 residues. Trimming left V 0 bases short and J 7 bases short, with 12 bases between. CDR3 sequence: CASSDSAGEFGYTF. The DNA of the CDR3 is TGTGCCAGCAGTGACTCTGCAGGGGAGTTTGGCTACACCTTC.

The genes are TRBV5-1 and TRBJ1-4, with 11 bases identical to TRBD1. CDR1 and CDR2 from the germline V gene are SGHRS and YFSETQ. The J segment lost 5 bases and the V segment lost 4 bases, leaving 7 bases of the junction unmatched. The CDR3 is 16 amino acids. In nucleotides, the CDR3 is TGCGCCAGCAGCCTGGACAGGGGGCAAGGGAATGAAAAACTGTTTTTT. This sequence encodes CASSLDRGQGNEKLFF.

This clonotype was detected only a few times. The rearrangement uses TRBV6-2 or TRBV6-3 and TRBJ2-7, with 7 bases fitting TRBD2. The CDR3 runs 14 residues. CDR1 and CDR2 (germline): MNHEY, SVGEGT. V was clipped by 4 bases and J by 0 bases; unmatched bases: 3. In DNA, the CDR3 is TGTGCCAGCAGTTTAAGCGGGGTCTCCTACGAGCAGTACTTC. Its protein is CASSLSGVSYEQYF.

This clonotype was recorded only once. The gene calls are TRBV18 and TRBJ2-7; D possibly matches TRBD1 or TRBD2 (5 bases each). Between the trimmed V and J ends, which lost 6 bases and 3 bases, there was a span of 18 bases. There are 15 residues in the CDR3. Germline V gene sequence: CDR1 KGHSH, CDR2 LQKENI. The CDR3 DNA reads TGTGCCAGCTCGCCCCTCGGCCAGGGAGACTACGAGCAGTACTTC. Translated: CASSPLGQGDYEQYF.

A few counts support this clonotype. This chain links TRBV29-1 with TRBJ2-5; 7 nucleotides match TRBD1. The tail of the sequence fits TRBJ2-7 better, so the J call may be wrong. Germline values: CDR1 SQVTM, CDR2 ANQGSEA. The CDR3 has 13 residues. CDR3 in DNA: TGCAGCGTTGGAGGGACAGTCACCTACGAGCAGTACTTC. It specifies CSVGGTVTYEQYF.

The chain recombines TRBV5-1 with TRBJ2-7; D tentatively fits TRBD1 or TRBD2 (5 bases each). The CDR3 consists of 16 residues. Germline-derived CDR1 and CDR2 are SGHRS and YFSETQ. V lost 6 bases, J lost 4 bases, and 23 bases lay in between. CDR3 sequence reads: CASKTVAISSGYEQYF. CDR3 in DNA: TGCGCCAGCAAGACAGTAGCAATCTCCTCGGGATACGAGCAGTACTTC.

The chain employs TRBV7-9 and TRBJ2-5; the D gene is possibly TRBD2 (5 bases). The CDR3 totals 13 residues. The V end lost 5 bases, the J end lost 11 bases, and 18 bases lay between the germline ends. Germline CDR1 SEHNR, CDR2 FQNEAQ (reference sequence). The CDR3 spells CASSPRGPNKQYF. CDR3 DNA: TGTGCCAGCAGCCCACGAGGGCCTAACAAGCAGTACTTC.

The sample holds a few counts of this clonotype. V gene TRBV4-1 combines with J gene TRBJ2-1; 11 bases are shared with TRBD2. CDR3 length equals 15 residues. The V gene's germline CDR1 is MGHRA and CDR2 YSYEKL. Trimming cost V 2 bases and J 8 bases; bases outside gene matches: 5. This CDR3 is CASSQKGGLADEQFF. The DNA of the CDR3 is TGCGCCAGCAGCCAAAAAGGGGGACTAGCGGATGAGCAGTTCTTC.

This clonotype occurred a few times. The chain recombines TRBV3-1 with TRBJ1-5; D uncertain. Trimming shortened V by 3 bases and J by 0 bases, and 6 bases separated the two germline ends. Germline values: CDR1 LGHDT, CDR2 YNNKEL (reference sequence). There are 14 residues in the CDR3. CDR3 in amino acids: CASSQGHSNQPQHF. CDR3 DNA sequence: TGTGCCAGCAGCCAGGGTCATAGCAATCAGCCCCAGCATTTT.

The CDR3 is CSVVWQGAAPWFGYTF. The CDR3 nucleotides read TGCAGCGTTGTTTGGCAGGGGGCCGCCCCGTGGTTCGGCTACACCTTC. The chain joins TRBV29-1 to TRBJ1-2; 8 nucleotides match TRBD1. This CDR3 spans 16 amino acids. CDR1 is SQVTM and CDR2 is ANQGSEA in the germline V gene. The ends lost 4 bases at V and 8 bases at J; junction bases unmatched: 18. Together with reference TRBV29-1 and TRBJ1-2, the CDR3 gives the full variable domain: SAVISQKPSRDICQRGTSLTIQCQVDSQVTMMFWYRQQPGQSLTLIATANQGSEATYESGFVIDKFPISRPNLTFSTLTVSNMSPEDSSIYLCSVVWQGAAPWFGYTFGSGTRLTVV.

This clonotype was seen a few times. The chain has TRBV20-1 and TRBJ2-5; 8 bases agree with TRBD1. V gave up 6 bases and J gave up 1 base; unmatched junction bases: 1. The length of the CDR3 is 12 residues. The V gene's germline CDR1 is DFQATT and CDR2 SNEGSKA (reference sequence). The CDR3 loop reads CSATGGQETQYF. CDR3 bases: TGCAGTGCCACAGGGGGCCAAGAGACCCAGTACTTC.

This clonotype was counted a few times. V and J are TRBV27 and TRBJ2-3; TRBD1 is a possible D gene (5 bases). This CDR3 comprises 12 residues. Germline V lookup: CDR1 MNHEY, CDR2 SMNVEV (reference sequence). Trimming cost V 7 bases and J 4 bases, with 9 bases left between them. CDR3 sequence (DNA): TGTGCCAGCATGCTAGGGGCAGATACGCAGTATTTT. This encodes CASMLGADTQYF.

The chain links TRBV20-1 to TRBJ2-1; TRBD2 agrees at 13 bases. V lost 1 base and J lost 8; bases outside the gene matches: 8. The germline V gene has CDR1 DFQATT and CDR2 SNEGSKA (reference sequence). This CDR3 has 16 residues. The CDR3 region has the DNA TGCAGTGCTAGAGTGGCAACTAGCGGGAGGGTCGATGAGCAGTTCTTC. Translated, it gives CSARVATSGRVDEQFF.

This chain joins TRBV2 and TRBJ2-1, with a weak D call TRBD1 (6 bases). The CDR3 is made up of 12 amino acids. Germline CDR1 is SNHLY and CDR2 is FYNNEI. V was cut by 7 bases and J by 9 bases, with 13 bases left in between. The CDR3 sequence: CASTAGASEQFF. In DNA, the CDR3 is TGTGCCAGCACAGCAGGGGCCTCTGAGCAGTTCTTC.

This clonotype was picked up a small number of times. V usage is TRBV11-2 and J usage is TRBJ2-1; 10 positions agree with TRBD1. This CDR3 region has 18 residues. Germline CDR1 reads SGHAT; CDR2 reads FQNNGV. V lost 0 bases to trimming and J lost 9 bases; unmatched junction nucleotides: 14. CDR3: CASSLERWDRGIISEQFF. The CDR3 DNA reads TGTGCCAGCAGCTTAGAGAGGTGGGACAGGGGAATCATCAGTGAGCAGTTCTTC.